This TCR beta chain was found in a study of blood T cells in healthy people across ages. Study-level findings and limits: Estimates based on one million T cells were treated as lower bounds. More naive CD4+ cells and higher diversity marked long-lived donors relative to aged donors.

A note on this clonotype: Its antigen is still unknown.

It was with a sample-barcoded 5' primer and a J-beta primer mix that a second PCR of roughly 7 to 12 cycles was run. Researchers report that each sample yielded at least 2.5 million CDR3-containing paired-end reads. TCRdb reprocessed the 5' RACE reads with MiXCR, giving one entry per CDR3 protein. The repertoire has about a million distinct CDR3 sequences, roughly two fifths of them found once; the top ten carry about an eighth. Germline CDR1 reads SEHNR; CDR2 reads FQNEAQ (reference sequence). V dropped 4 bases and J dropped 1 base, with 13 bases sitting between them. The CDR3 has 15 amino acids. This rearrangement joins TRBV7-9 to TRBJ1-1; D is uncertain. Material for sequencing was blood. The TCR was taken from a man between 18 and 29 years old in good health. Here the CDR3 DNA reads TGTGCCAGCAGCTCCCAGGTGGGATCGAACACTGAAGCTTTCTTT. This translates into CASSSQVGSNTEAFF.